This T cell receptor (beta chain) originates from a study of blood T cells in healthy people across ages. The CDR3 is made up of 16 amino acids. The germline V gene encodes CDR1 SQVTM and CDR2 ANQGSEA. J gave up 3 bases and V 5 bases, and 11 bases lay outside the gene matches. The authors ran a second PCR of about 6 to 11 cycles using a sample-barcoded 5' primer and a J-beta primer mix. Via MiXCR, TCRdb re-called the 5' RACE reads, giving one row per CDR3 protein. Of 850,000 to 1,000,000 distinct CDR3 sequences listed, 45% to 50% are singletons. The material sequenced was blood. The chain carries TRBV29-1 and TRBJ2-2; 8 bases align to TRBD1. The receptor was isolated from a man aged 25-45 years in good health. CDR3 DNA: TGCAGCGTTTGGGACAGGAATAGAGGGGACACCGGGGAGCTGTTTTTT. Translating gives CSVWDRNRGDTGELFF.